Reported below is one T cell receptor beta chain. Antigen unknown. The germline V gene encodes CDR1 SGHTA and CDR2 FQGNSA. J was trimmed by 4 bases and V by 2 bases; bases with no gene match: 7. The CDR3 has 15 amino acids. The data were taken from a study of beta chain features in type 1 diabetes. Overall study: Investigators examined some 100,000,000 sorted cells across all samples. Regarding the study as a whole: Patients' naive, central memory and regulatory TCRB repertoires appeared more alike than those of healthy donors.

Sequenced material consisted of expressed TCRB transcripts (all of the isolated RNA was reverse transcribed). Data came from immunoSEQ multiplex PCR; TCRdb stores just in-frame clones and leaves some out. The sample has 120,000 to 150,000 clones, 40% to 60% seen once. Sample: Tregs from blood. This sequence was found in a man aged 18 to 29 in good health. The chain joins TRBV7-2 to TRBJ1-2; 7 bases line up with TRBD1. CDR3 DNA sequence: TGTGCCAGCAGCTTAATGTGGTCAGGGGGCTATGGCTACACCTTC. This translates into CASSLMWSGGYGYTF.